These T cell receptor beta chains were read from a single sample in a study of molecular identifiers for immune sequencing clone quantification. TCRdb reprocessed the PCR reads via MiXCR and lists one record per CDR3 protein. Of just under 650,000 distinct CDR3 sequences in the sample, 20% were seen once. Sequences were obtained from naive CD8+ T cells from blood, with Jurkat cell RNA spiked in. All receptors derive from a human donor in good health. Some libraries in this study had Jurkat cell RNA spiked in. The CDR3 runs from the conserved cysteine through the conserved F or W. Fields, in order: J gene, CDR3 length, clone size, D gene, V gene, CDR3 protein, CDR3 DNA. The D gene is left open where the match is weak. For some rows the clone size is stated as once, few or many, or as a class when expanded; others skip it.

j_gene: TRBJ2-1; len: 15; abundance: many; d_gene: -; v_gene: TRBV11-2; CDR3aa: CASSLVGGSYNEQFF; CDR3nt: TGTGCCAGCAGCTTAGTCGGGGGATCCTACAATGAGCAGTTCTTC
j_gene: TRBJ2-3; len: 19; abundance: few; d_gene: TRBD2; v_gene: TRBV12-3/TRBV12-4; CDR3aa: CASSPRGGGATLHEDTQYF; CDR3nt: TGTGCCAGCAGCCCTAGGGGCGGGGGGGCAACCTTGCACGAAGATACGCAGTATTTT
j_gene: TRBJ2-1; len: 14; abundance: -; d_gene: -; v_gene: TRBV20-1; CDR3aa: CSARELGVDNEQFF; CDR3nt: TGCAGTGCTAGAGAACTGGGGGTTGACAATGAGCAGTTCTTC
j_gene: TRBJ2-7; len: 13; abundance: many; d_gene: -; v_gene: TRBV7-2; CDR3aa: CASSPEVLFEQYF; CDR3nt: TGTGCCAGCAGCCCCGAAGTGTTGTTTGAGCAGTACTTC
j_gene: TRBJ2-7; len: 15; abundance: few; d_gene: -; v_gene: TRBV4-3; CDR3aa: CASSPNSMLSYEQYF; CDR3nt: TGCGCCAGCAGCCCGAACTCGATGCTCTCGTACGAGCAGTACTTC
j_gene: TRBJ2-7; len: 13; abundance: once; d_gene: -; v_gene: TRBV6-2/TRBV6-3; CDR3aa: CASSCGLDYEQYF; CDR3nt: TGTGCCAGCAGTTGCGGGCTAGACTACGAGCAGTACTTC
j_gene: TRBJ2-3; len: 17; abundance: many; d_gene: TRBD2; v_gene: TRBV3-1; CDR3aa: CASSPPRVAGVPATQYF; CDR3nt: TGTGCCAGCAGCCCGCCCCGAGTAGCGGGGGTCCCCGCTACGCAGTATTTT
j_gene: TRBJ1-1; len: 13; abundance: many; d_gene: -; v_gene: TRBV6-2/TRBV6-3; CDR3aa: CASSRGWGTEAFF; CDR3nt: TGTGCCAGCAGCAGGGGTTGGGGTACTGAAGCTTTCTTT
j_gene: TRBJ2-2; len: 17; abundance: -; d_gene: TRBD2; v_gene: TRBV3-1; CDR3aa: CASSHIAGGQLAGELFF; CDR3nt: TGTGCCAGCAGCCACATAGCGGGGGGGCAGTTGGCCGGGGAGCTGTTTTTT
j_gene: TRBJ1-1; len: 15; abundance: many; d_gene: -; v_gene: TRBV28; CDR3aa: CASSPRQLLNTEAFF; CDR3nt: TGTGCCAGCAGCCCCCGACAGTTACTGAACACTGAAGCTTTCTTT
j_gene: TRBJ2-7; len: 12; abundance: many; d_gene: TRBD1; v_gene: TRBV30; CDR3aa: CAWREDRAEQYF; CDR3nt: TGTGCCTGGAGGGAGGACAGGGCCGAGCAGTACTTC
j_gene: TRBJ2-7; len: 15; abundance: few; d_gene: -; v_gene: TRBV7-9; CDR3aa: CASSPSGTLFYEQYF; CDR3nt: TGTGCCAGCAGCCCTTCCGGGACACTATTCTACGAGCAGTACTTC
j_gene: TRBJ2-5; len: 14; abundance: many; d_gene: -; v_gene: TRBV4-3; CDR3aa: CASSQDLREETQYF; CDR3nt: TGCGCCAGCAGCCAAGATCTCAGGGAAGAGACCCAGTACTTC
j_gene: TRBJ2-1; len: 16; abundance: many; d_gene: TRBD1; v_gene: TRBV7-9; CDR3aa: CASSLRGQPPYNEQFF; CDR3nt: TGTGCCAGCAGCTTAAGGGGACAGCCTCCCTACAATGAGCAGTTCTTC
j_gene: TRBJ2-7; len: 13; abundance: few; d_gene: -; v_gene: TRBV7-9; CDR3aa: CASSLGGIHEQYF; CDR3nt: TGTGCCAGCAGCTTAGGGGGGATCCACGAGCAGTACTTC
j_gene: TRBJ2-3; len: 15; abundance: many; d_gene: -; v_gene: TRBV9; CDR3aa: CASSVVHLATDTQYF; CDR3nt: TGTGCCAGCAGCGTAGTTCACCTGGCCACAGATACGCAGTATTTT
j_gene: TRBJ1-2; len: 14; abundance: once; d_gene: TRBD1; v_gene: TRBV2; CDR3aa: CASSPGQINYDYTF; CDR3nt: TGTGCCAGCAGCCCGGGACAGATAAACTATGACTACACCTTC
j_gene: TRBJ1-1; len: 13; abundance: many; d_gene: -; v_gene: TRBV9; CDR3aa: CASSVAGEGEAFF; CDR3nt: TGTGCCAGCAGCGTAGCGGGGGAGGGTGAAGCTTTCTTT
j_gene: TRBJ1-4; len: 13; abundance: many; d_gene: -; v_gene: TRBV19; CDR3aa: CASSADQAEKLFF; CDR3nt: TGTGCCAGTAGTGCTGACCAGGCGGAAAAACTGTTTTTT
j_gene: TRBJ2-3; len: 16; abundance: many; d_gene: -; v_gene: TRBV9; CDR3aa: CASSSNRDQSTDTQYF; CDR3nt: TGTGCCAGCAGCTCCAACAGGGATCAAAGCACAGATACGCAGTATTTT
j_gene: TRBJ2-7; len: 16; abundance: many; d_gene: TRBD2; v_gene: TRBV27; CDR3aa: CASSLAGLAGGYEQYF; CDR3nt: TGTGCCAGCAGTTTAGCGGGACTAGCGGGAGGGTACGAGCAGTACTTC
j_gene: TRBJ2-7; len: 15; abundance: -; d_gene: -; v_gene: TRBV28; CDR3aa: CASRTRDVYTYEQYF; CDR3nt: TGTGCCAGCAGGACCCGGGACGTCTATACCTACGAGCAGTACTTC
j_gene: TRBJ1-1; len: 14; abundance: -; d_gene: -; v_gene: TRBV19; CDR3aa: CASSIGGSGTEAFF; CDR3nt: TGTGCCAGTAGTATTGGCGGGTCTGGCACTGAAGCTTTCTTT
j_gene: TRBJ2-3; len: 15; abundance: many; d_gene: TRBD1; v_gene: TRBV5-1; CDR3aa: CASSFGQAGTDTQYF; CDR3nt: TGCGCCAGCAGCTTCGGACAGGCTGGCACAGATACGCAGTATTTT
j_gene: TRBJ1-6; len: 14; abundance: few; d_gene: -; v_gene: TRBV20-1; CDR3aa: CSAGGGTPNSPLHF; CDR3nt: TGCAGTGCTGGTGGTGGGACGCCAAATTCACCCCTCCACTTT
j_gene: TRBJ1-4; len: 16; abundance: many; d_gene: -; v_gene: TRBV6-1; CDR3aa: CASRSDSTLDNEKLFF; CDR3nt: TGTGCCAGCAGGTCGGACAGCACTTTGGATAATGAAAAACTGTTTTTT
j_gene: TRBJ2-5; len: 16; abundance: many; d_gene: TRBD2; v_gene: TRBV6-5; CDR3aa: CASSRTRAPYQETQYF; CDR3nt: TGTGCCAGCAGTCGGACTAGGGCGCCCTACCAAGAGACCCAGTACTTC
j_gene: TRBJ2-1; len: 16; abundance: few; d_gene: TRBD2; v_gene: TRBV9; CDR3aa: CASSVGGGSSYNEQFF; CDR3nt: TGTGCCAGCAGCGTAGGGGGGGGGAGCTCCTACAATGAGCAGTTCTTC
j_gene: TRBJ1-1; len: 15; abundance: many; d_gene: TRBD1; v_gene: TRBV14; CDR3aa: CASSRGRGQDTEAFF; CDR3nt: TGTGCCAGCAGCCGAGGGAGGGGGCAGGACACTGAAGCTTTCTTT
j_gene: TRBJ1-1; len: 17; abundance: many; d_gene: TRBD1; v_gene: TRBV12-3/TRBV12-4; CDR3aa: CASSLDSGTGMNTEAFF; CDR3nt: TGTGCCAGCAGTTTAGACTCCGGGACAGGGATGAACACTGAAGCTTTCTTT
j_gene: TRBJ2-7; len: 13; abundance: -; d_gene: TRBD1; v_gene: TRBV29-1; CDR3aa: CSFRDRTSYEQYF; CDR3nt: TGCAGCTTCCGGGACAGGACCTCCTACGAGCAGTACTTC
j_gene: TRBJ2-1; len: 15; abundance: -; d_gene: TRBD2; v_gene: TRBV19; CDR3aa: CASSIAPGGYNEQFF; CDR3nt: TGTGCCAGTAGTATAGCCCCGGGGGGTTACAATGAGCAGTTCTTC
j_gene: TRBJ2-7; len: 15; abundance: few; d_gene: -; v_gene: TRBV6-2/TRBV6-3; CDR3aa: CASKNPWTGLGEQYF; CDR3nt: TGTGCCAGCAAAAACCCGTGGACGGGGCTGGGCGAGCAGTACTTC
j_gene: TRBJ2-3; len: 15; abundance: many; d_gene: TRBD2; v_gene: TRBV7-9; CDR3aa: CASSTLAGGADTQYF; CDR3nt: TGTGCCAGCAGCACACTAGCGGGAGGGGCGGATACGCAGTATTTT
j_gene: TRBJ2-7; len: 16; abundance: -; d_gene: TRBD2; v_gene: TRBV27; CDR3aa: CASSRIAGVGPYEQYF; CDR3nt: TGTGCCAGCAGTAGAATAGCGGGAGTAGGCCCCTACGAGCAGTACTTC
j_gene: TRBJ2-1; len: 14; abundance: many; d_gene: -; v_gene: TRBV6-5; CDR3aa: CASSYTRGFDEQFF; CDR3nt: TGTGCCAGCAGTTACACCCGGGGGTTCGATGAGCAGTTCTTC
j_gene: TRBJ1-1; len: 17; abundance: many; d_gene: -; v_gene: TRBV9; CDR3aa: CASSVDPLAGAGTEAFF; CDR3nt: TGTGCCAGCAGCGTAGACCCTTTGGCAGGGGCGGGGACTGAAGCTTTCTTT
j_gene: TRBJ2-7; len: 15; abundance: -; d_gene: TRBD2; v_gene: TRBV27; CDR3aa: CASGPLGEGRVEQYF; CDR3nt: TGTGCCAGCGGTCCGTTAGGGGAGGGTCGGGTCGAGCAGTACTTC
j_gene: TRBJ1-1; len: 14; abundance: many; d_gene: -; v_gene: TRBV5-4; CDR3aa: CASSWATEHDEAFF; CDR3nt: TGTGCCAGCAGCTGGGCGACTGAACATGATGAAGCTTTCTTT
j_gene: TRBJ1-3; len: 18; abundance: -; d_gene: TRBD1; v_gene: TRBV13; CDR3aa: CASSLWFQGQGAGNTIYF; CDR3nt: TGTGCCAGCAGCTTATGGTTCCAGGGACAGGGCGCCGGAAACACCATATATTTT
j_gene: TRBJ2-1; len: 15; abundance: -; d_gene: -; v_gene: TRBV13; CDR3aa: CACSPVGSLGNEQFF; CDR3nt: TGTGCCTGCAGCCCAGTGGGATCACTCGGGAATGAGCAGTTCTTC
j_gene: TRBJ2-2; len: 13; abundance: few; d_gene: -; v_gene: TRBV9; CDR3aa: CASSPVAVGELFF; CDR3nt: TGTGCCAGCAGCCCCGTGGCTGTCGGGGAGCTGTTTTTT
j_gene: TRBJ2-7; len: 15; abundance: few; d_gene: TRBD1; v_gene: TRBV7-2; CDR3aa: CASSWTGQGIYEQYF; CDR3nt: TGTGCCAGCAGCTGGACGGGACAGGGGATCTACGAGCAGTACTTC
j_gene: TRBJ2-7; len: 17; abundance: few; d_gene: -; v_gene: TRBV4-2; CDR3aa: CASSQVGPAGPTYEQYF; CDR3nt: TGTGCCAGCAGCCAAGTCGGGCCTGCGGGGCCTACCTACGAGCAGTACTTC
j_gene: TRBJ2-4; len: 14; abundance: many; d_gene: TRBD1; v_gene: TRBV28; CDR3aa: CASSLLGQEYIQYF; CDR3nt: TGTGCCAGCAGTTTATTGGGACAGGAGTACATTCAGTACTTC
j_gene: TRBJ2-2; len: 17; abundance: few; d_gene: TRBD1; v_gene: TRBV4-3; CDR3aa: CASSQDPDRGSTGELFF; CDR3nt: TGCGCCAGCAGCCAAGACCCGGACAGGGGGAGCACCGGGGAGCTGTTTTTT
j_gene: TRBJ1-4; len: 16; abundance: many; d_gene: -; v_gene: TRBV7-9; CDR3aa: CASSPGTLATNEKLFF; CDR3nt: TGTGCCAGCAGCCCTGGGACGCTTGCAACTAATGAAAAACTGTTTTTT
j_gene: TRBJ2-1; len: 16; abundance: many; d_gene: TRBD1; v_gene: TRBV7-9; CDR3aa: CASSLGGQGAYNEQFF; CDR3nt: TGTGCCAGCAGCTTAGGCGGTCAGGGGGCTTACAATGAGCAGTTCTTC
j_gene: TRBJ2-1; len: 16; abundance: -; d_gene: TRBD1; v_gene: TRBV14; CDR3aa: CASSHQGQPPYNEQFF; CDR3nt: TGTGCCAGCAGCCACCAGGGACAGCCTCCCTACAATGAGCAGTTCTTC
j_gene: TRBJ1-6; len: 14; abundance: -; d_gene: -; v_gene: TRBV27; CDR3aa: CASSFQGLNSPLHF; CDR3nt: TGTGCCAGCAGTTTCCAGGGGTTGAATTCACCCCTCCACTTT
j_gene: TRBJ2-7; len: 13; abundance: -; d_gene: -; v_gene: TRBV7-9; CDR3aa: CASSSPGTYEQCF; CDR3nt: TGTGCCAGCAGCTCCCCGGGGACCTACGAGCAGTGCTTC
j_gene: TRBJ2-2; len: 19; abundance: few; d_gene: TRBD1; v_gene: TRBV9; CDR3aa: CASSRIYRTGGIGTGELFF; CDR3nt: TGTGCCAGCAGCCGAATATATAGGACAGGGGGCATAGGGACCGGGGAGCTGTTTTTT
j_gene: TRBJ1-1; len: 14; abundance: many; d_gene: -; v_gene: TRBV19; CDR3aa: CASSIGQPNTEAFF; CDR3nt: TGTGCCAGTAGTATCGGGCAGCCGAACACTGAAGCTTTCTTT
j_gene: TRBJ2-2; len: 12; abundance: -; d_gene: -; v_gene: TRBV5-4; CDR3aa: CASSWVPGELFF; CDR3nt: TGTGCCAGCAGCTGGGTCCCCGGGGAGCTGTTTTTT
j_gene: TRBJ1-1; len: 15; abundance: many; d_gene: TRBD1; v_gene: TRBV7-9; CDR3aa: CASSPRGQEVTEAFF; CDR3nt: TGTGCCAGCAGCCCGCGGGGACAGGAAGTCACTGAAGCTTTCTTT
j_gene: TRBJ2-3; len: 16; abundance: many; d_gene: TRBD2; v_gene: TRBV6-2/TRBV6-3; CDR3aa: CASSYLGLAGVVTQYF; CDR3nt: TGTGCCAGCAGTTACCTGGGACTAGCGGGAGTGGTTACGCAGTATTTT
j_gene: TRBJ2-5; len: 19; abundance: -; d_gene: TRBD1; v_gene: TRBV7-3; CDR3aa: CASSLEAGGPEASQETQYF; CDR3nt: TGTGCCAGCAGCTTAGAGGCAGGGGGACCGGAGGCCTCCCAAGAGACCCAGTACTTC
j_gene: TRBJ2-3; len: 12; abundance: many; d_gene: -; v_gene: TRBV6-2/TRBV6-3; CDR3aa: CASSYFTDTQYF; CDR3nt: TGTGCCAGCAGTTACTTCACAGATACGCAGTATTTT